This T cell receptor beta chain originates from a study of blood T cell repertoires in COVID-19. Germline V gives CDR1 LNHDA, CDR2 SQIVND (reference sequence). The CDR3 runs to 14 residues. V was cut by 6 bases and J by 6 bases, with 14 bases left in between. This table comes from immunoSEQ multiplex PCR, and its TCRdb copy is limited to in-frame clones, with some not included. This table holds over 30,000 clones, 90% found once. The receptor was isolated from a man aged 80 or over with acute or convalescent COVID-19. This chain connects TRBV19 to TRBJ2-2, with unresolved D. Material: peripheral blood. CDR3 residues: CASSRAAGSGELFF. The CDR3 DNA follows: TGTGCCAGTAGCCGTGCCGCCGGGTCCGGGGAGCTGTTTTTT.